Shown below are 24 T cell receptor beta chains from a single sample sequenced in a study of blood T cell repertoires in COVID-19. Using immunoSEQ multiplex PCR, the repertoire was profiled, and TCRdb retains in-frame clones only, with some absent. The table lists over 450,000 clones, about 89% of them singletons. Input material: peripheral blood. These receptors were taken from a woman aged 45 to 65 with COVID-19, enrolled during active disease.

The gene calls are TRBV7-9 and TRBJ1-5; D remains unclear. V was pared by 4 bases and J by 5 bases, with 15 bases between. The CDR3 is 15 residues long. CDR1 and CDR2 (germline): SEHNR, FQNEAQ (reference sequence). CDR3 in amino acids: CASSSDTAGDQPQHF. The CDR3, as DNA: TGTGCCAGCAGCTCCGATACAGCGGGCGATCAGCCCCAGCATTTT.

V gene TRBV5-1 combines with J gene TRBJ1-1; TRBD1 matches 11 bases. This CDR3 is 16 amino acids long. Germline V gives CDR1 SGHRS, CDR2 YFSETQ. The V gene end was trimmed by 4 bases and the J gene end by 4 bases; junction bases not matched to a gene: 9. CDR3 amino acids: CASSLGQGAYGTEAFF. CDR3 coding DNA: TGCGCCAGCAGCCTAGGACAGGGGGCTTATGGCACTGAAGCTTTCTTT. The full variable domain, completed using reference TRBV5-1 and TRBJ1-1, is KAGVTQTPRYLIKTRGQQVTLSCSPISGHRSVSWYQQTPGQGLQFLFEYFSETQRNKGNFPGRFSGRQFSNSRSEMNVSTLELGDSALYLCASSLGQGAYGTEAFFGQGTRLTVV.

As regards this clone: The sample holds other DNA sequences that translate to the same CDR3. V is TRBV5-1 and J is TRBJ1-1, with no clear D. The germline V and J ends were trimmed by 0 bases and 1 base, with 7 bases remaining between them. CDR1 is SGHRS, CDR2 YFSETQ, per germline. CDR3 size: 14 residues. The CDR3 loop is CASSLASGNTEAFF. The DNA for the CDR3 is TGCGCCAGCAGCTTGGCTTCGGGGAACACTGAAGCTTTCTTT.

This chain joins TRBV10-3 and TRBJ2-1; the match to TRBD2 covers 9 bases. The germline gives CDR1 ENHRY, CDR2 SYGVKD. Trimming took 5 bases from V and 4 from J; bases not matched to a gene: 12. The CDR3 covers 17 residues. The CDR3 nucleotides are TGTGCCATCAGTAGCACCCCCCTAGCGGGGAGTTACAATGAGCAGTTCTTC. Protein sequence: CAISSTPLAGSYNEQFF.

About this clone: Compared with germline, one end of the junction differs, possibly owing to a read error. The CDR3 DNA reads TGTGCCAGCAGTGAACCCGGGGCGGGGGTGAAGACTGAAGCTTTCTTT. It translates to CASSEPGAGVKTEAFF. The chain employs TRBV6-1 and TRBJ1-1; possibly TRBD1 for D (5 bases). Per the germline V gene, CDR1 is MNHNS and CDR2 is SASEGT. The CDR3 covers 16 residues.

The chain carries TRBV18 and TRBJ2-7; D may be TRBD1 (6 bases). V gave up 2 bases and J gave up 3 bases, with 11 bases separating them. This CDR3 is built from 14 residues. The germline V gene has CDR1 KGHSH and CDR2 LQKENI. CDR3 loop: CASSPRTEYYEQYF. The CDR3 DNA reads as TGTGCCAGCTCACCAAGGACAGAATACTACGAGCAGTACTTC.

This chain links TRBV6-5 with TRBJ2-3, with D maybe TRBD2 (5 bases). The CDR3 spans 14 residues. Germline CDR1 and CDR2: MNHEY and SVGAGI. V was clipped by 7 bases and J by 1 base, with 12 bases between them. The CDR3 sequence is CASIDSVGTDTQYF. The DNA for the CDR3 is TGTGCCAGCATCGATAGCGTTGGCACAGATACGCAGTATTTT.

The chain combines TRBV24-1 with TRBJ1-2; D is undetermined. This CDR3 has 14 amino acids. V lost 4 bases and J lost 2, with 10 bases in between. Germline CDR1 and CDR2: KGHDR and SFDVKD. The CDR3 sequence is CATSEPGVNYGYTF. CDR3 sequence (DNA): TGTGCCACCAGTGAGCCCGGGGTAAACTATGGCTACACCTTC.

This chain connects TRBV4-1 to TRBJ2-3; 7 bases agree with TRBD2. After removal of 0 bases from V and 2 bases from J, the junction contained 8 bases not matched to a gene. CDR1 and CDR2 from the germline V gene are MGHRA and YSYEKL. The CDR3 extends over 17 amino acids. In DNA, the CDR3 is TGCGCCAGCAGCCAAGACCGGACTAGTAGTGCCACAGATACGCAGTATTTT. Encoded protein: CASSQDRTSSATDTQYF.

Notes on this clone: In the same sample, other DNA sequences code for this CDR3. The CDR3 bases are TGTGCCAGTAGCCGGACAGGGAACACTGAAGCTTTCTTT. This translates into CASSRTGNTEAFF. The V and J genes are TRBV19 and TRBJ1-1, with TRBD1 identical over 7 bases. The germline CDR1 and CDR2 sequences are LNHDA and SQIVND (reference sequence). The CDR3 is made up of 13 amino acids. Germline trimming cut 6 bases from V and 1 base from J; bases unmatched to any gene: 2. The entire variable domain, with the rest obtained from reference TRBV19 and TRBJ1-1, is as follows: DGGITQSPKYLFRKEGQNVTLSCEQNLNHDAMYWYRQDPGQGLRLIYYSQIVNDFQKGDIAEGYSVSREKKESFPLTVTSAQKNPTAFYLCASSRTGNTEAFFGQGTRLTVV.

The chain uses TRBV5-4 and TRBJ1-2; the match to TRBD1 covers 7 bases. Germline lookup yields CDR1 SGHNT and CDR2 YYREEE (reference sequence). This CDR3 region has 16 residues. Unmatched junction bases numbered 23, after V lost 8 bases and J lost 10 bases. The CDR3 reads CASRPRDRLSKDDYTF. The CDR3 DNA follows: TGTGCCAGTCGACCCCGGGACAGATTATCGAAGGACGACTACACCTTC.

The V call is TRBV7-6, the J call TRBJ1-2; TRBD1 matches 7 bases. The CDR3 runs 15 residues. Germline CDR1 reads SGHVS; CDR2 reads FNYEAQ. Trimming removed 5 bases from V and 8 bases from J; junction bases left unmatched: 14. CDR3 nucleotides: TGTGCCAGCAGCAAGGGACAGACAACCTCAGGAGGCTACACCTTC. Protein product: CASSKGQTTSGGYTF.

The rearrangement uses TRBV2 and TRBJ2-2; TRBD2 matches at 13 bases. The CDR3 is made up of 19 amino acids. Trimming at V came to 3 bases and at J to 5 bases, leaving 12 bases not matched to a gene. CDR1 and CDR2 from the germline V gene are SNHLY and FYNNEI. Here the CDR3 DNA reads TGTGCCAGCAGTGACCCTACTAGCGGGGGGGCCTTAGGGACCGGGGAGCTGTTTTTT. Its translation: CASSDPTSGGALGTGELFF.

This chain links TRBV2 with TRBJ2-3; D perhaps matches TRBD2 (7 bases). Trimming took off 8 bases at V and 2 bases at J, with 17 bases between the two ends. The V gene's germline CDR1 is SNHLY and CDR2 FYNNEI. CDR3 length: 15 residues. The CDR3 reads CASSDAGASTDTQYF. DNA for the CDR3: TGTGCCAGCTCGGACGCGGGGGCCTCCACAGATACGCAGTATTTT.

This clone was seen only once. The rearrangement uses TRBV12-5 and TRBJ1-2; D is ambiguous. The germline V and J ends were trimmed by 7 bases and 7 bases, with 16 bases remaining between them. Germline CDR1 is LGHNT and CDR2 is FRNRAP. This CDR3 is 13 amino acids long. The CDR3 region is CASVPEDPRGYTF. Here the CDR3 DNA reads TGTGCTAGTGTCCCGGAGGATCCCCGTGGCTACACCTTC.

The chain couples TRBV7-3 to TRBJ2-1, with 12 bases that match TRBD2. The germline V gene has CDR1 SGHTA and CDR2 FQGTGA. The CDR3 runs to 17 residues. V lost 3 bases, J lost 0 bases, and 3 bases stayed unmatched. The CDR3, as DNA: TGTGCCAGCAGCTTGACTAGCGGGGGTAGCTCCTACAATGAGCAGTTCTTC. It is translated as CASSLTSGGSSYNEQFF. Combining the CDR3 with reference TRBV7-3 and TRBJ2-1 gives the whole variable domain GAGVSQTPSNKVTEKGKYVELRCDPISGHTALYWYRQSLGQGPEFLIYFQGTGAADDSGLPNDRFFAVRPEGSVSTLKIQRTERGDSAVYLCASSLTSGGSSYNEQFFGPGTRLTVL.

The DNA of the CDR3 is TGTGCCAGCAGCTTCCCAAGGGGTGAAGCTTTCTTT. This encodes CASSFPRGEAFF. The chain employs TRBV7-2 and TRBJ1-1; maybe TRBD1 (5 bases). CDR3 size: 12 residues. Deletions cut 3 bases from V and 7 bases from J, with 9 bases between. Germline lookup yields CDR1 SGHTA and CDR2 FQGNSA.

The chain has TRBV4-1 and TRBJ1-1, with unresolved D. Trimming took 0 bases from V and 9 from J, leaving 14 bases between them. The CDR3 runs to 14 residues. Germline V gene data show CDR1 as MGHRA and CDR2 as YSYEKL. DNA for the CDR3: TGCGCCAGCAGCCAAGACTTACCCGGGTTTCAAGCTTTCTTT. Its protein is CASSQDLPGFQAFF.

The chain couples TRBV7-9 to TRBJ2-1; 7 bases agree with TRBD1. Germline V gives CDR1 SEHNR, CDR2 FQNEAQ (reference sequence). Unmatched junction bases numbered 4, after V lost 1 base and J lost 4 bases. The CDR3 totals 15 residues. CDR3 coding DNA: TGTGCCAGCAGCTTAGTAGGGGGCCCGTACAATGAGCAGTTCTTC. It codes for CASSLVGGPYNEQFF. The full variable domain, in which reference TRBV7-9 and TRBJ2-1 provide the parts outside the CDR3, is DTGVSQNPRHKITKRGQNVTFRCDPISEHNRLYWYRQTLGQGPEFLTYFQNEAQLEKSRLLSDRFSAERPKGSFSTLEIQRTEQGDSAMYLCASSLVGGPYNEQFFGPGTRLTVL.

This clone was counted only a few times. The gene calls are TRBV9 and TRBJ1-1, with TRBD1 matching 8 bases. CDR1 SGDLS and CDR2 YYNGEE come from the germline V gene. V shed 6 bases, J shed 4 bases, and the junction held 23 bases outside the gene matches. The CDR3 contains 19 residues. The CDR3 loop is CASTRGPLNSGTGGTEAFF. In nucleotides, the CDR3 is TGTGCCAGCACCCGAGGTCCGTTGAACTCCGGGACAGGCGGCACTGAAGCTTTCTTT.

This chain links TRBV12-3 or TRBV12-4 with TRBJ1-2, with no clear D. Trimming cost V 3 bases and J 5 bases, with 7 bases left between them. This CDR3 is 12 amino acids long. CDR3 loop: CASSFSEYGYTF. The DNA of the CDR3 is TGTGCCAGCAGTTTCTCCGAGTATGGCTACACCTTC.

The CDR3 DNA reads TGTGCCAGCAGTTTGCGGCAGGGAAAGAGCACAGATACGCAGTATTTT. It yields the protein CASSLRQGKSTDTQYF. The chain carries TRBV27 and TRBJ2-3; a weak D match, TRBD1 (5 bases). Germline V gene sequence: CDR1 MNHEY, CDR2 SMNVEV (reference sequence). This CDR3 is 16 amino acids long. Trimming took off 3 bases at V and 0 bases at J, with 13 bases between the two ends.

This clone was detected a few times. DNA of the CDR3: TGCGCCAGCAGTGAGGCCCAATTAGGCACAGATACGCAGTATTTT. This sequence encodes CASSEAQLGTDTQYF. The rearrangement links TRBV10-1 to TRBJ2-3; D gene unclear. Trimming took off 2 bases at V and 1 base at J, with 10 bases between the two ends. Per the germline V gene, CDR1 is WNHNN and CDR2 is SYGVQD (reference sequence). The CDR3 has 15 residues.

The chain carries TRBV9 and TRBJ1-3; TRBD1 matches 7 bases. The CDR3 is made up of 21 amino acids. CDR1 is SGDLS and CDR2 is YYNGEE in the germline V gene. V lost 4 bases and J lost 0; bases outside the gene matches: 22. The CDR3 bases are TGTGCCAGCAGCCGAGTGGGCTGGGACAGCCAAGGTCCCGACTCTGGAAACACCATATATTTT. Its translation is CASSRVGWDSQGPDSGNTIYF.